This TCR beta chain originates from a study of cytomegalovirus exposure and HLA in healthy donors (dated by TCRdb to between 2016 and 2019). Broadly, across the study: An earlier analysis of approximately 550 of the donors reported more than 250 Gb of sequence data and roughly 110 million unique TCR beta sequences from 150 million to 200 million T cells. HLA typing covered class I and class II loci at four-digit resolution. Because of strong linkage in the cohort, 4 to 6 DR-DQ haplotypes were treated as single units for association and clustering. Using immunosequencing, the study profiled T cell repertoires from around 680 subjects and related those repertoires to cytomegalovirus serostatus. Besides the first cohort of roughly 700 subjects, a separate validation cohort made up of about 120 different subjects was used. A later genetic analysis took genome-wide SNP genotypes for about three fifths of the roughly 700 donors and used that subset as a discovery cohort. An early release that covered several hundred HLA-typed donors contained approximately 300 gigabases of sequencing data and roughly 84 million unique TCR sequences. Among 398 genotyped donors of the cohort, an average of approximately 200,000 unique TCR beta nucleotide sequences was sequenced per donor, of which 15% to 20% were non-productive. All discovery cohort repertoires had been generated on a single sequencing platform. To predict cytomegalovirus infection status, the study combined high-throughput TCR immunosequencing, statistical association of individual TCRs with disease status, and machine learning. The aim of the study was to test whether cataloging public T cell receptors could identify signatures of past pathogen exposure. A later analysis re-examined previously published TCR beta repertoires from 600 to 700 donors and added high-resolution HLA genotyping to investigate patterns of TCR occurrence. Of the roughly 400 genotyped donors, 81% fell in the genetic ancestry cluster associated with self-reported Caucasian donors. In the later analysis, no new phenotypic data were used to find candidate immune exposures; instead, reliance was placed on TCR beta sequences and their occurrence across donors. An earlier analysis of some 500 of the donors applied high-throughput TCR beta sequencing to assess whether each TCR beta V gene segment acted as functional or pseudogenic. Donor age, sex, ethnicity and CMV serostatus were compiled alongside the repertoire data. The number of donors typed differed by locus, with 629-630 for A, B, C, DRB1 and DQB1, 522 for DQA1, 606 for DPA1, and under 490 for DPB1.

Library prep was done by the immunoSEQ multiplex PCR assay. The multiplex PCR relied on a mix of 60 forward primers for TCR Vbeta segments and 13 reverse primers for TCR Jbeta segments. The CDR3 region of rearranged TCR beta genes was amplified from genomic DNA with a multiplex PCR assay. On the Illumina HiSeq System, the amplified TCR beta libraries were sequenced as 87-base-pair reads. The authors processed their data as follows. In a later analysis, roughly 80 million unique TCR beta chains were counted across the approximately 640 repertoires, and approximately 11 million of these chains were shared by at least two donors. Raw reads were error-corrected and collapsed into unique sequences by a nearest-neighbor algorithm in which closely related sequences were merged to remove PCR and sequencing errors. CDR3 sequences were aligned to IMGT reference sequences to assign V, D and J gene segments. Each retained sequence needed at least a six-nucleotide match to both a V gene segment and a J gene segment. A rearrangement was called productive if the CDR3 had no stop codons and remained in frame with V and J, and every other rearrangement was called non-productive. CDR3 was defined by IMGT convention, running from the second conserved V-encoded cysteine to the conserved J-encoded phenylalanine. The earlier analysis of 587 of the donors excluded any sequence lacking an unambiguous match to a single V gene segment. An earlier analysis of 450 to 650 of the donors called V segments functional above 56.7% productive rearrangements and segregating when the between-donor standard deviation exceeded 5%. To diagnose cytomegalovirus status from the catalog of TCR beta chain sequences, a statistical classification framework was built. In a later analysis, V and J genes were assigned by comparing TCR nucleotide sequences against IMGT/GENE-DB human TR gene sequences. A later analysis assigned CDR3 sequences and most-parsimonious VDJ recombination scenarios with the TCRdist pipeline. In a later analysis, each TCR beta chain was defined by its CDR3 amino acid sequence together with its V-gene family, and reads lacking a unique V-gene family were excluded. A later analysis removed 500 to 650 highly shared, low-generation-probability nucleotide sequences to deal with suspected cross-contamination and a sequencing artifact. In a later analysis, a clonal expansion index for each public chain was calculated from normalized within-repertoire ranks of inferred template counts. A later analysis computed generation probabilities with a VDJ recombination model fitted to out-of-frame rearrangements, and checked the results against IGoR. In a later analysis, TCR-TCR, TCR-HLA and TCR-CMV co-occurrence was scored with hypergeometric tests, and a repertoire-size bias correction was applied to TCR pairs. To estimate false discovery rates, a later analysis permuted the HLA or CMV assignments 20 times. In a later analysis, co-occurring TCRs were grouped using DBSCAN, with TCRdist sequence similarity added in when clustering inside HLA-allele-positive subsets. Repertoires with fewer than 30,000 or more than 120,000 public chains were left out of co-occurrence clustering, as were five repertoires with anomalous nucleotide sharing. TCRdb took this table from immuneACCESS and kept in-frame rearrangements with V and J called. Such tables lack part of the clones; where checked against another copy, unresolved V genes explain under half of the gap, and the rest is unexplained. V, J and clone size reflect that table, while D and trimming were determined from the DNA. In this sample the table shows about 150,000 clones, approximately 79% of which occur a single time. Of the sample, around 6.6% falls within the top ten clones.

The CDR3 covers 13 residues, taking in both the cysteine and the phenylalanine. Solely the CDR3 DNA is kept, with 39 bases framed from the first base. V ends up 6 bases short and J 1 base short, with an unmatched junction base count of 1. Taken from the germline V gene (reference sequence), the CDR1 and CDR2 loops are LNHDA and SQIVND. The paper's findings and limits, for the study overall: A later analysis found that most CMV-associated TCR beta chains appeared HLA-restricted, with HLA associations seemingly driven largely by CMV exposure. Presence/absence analyses assumed roughly uniform sequencing depth across donors, an assumption that may not hold. A later analysis reported that several top co-occurrence clusters appeared linked to parvovirus B19, influenza, CMV and Epstein-Barr virus. In a later genetic analysis, fewer N-insertions in productive TCRs were reported among donors in an Asian-associated ancestry cluster than the 666-donor mean. Most TCR sequences were seen in very few donors, while some public TCRs were found in many individuals. In a later genetic analysis, a missense DCLRE1C variant was associated with V-gene and J-gene trimming of TCR beta chains, and the association was replicated in an independent cohort. In vitro tests confirmed that a few of the cytomegalovirus-associated TCR beta chains recognize cytomegalovirus antigens. Linkage disequilibrium might explain the correlated functional status among segregating V segments, but an unknown experimental factor could not be excluded. According to a later analysis, TCR association rates differed among HLA loci, with DRB1 alleles showing the most associated TCRs and HLA-C alleles showing the fewest. In an earlier analysis of roughly 560 of the donors, most TCR beta V segments were observed in productive rearrangements about 87% or about 30% of the time, broadly matching IMGT annotations. In this cohort, only TCR beta chains were sequenced, and detectable features were limited by the absence of alpha or paired-chain data. The classifier was reported to diagnose cytomegalovirus status with high specificity and sensitivity in both the original cohort and the validation cohort. Compared with equally common non-associated chains, HLA-associated TCR beta chains in a later analysis were more clonally expanded and had lower generation probabilities. A cluster of highly shared sequence variants was judged likely to be a technical artifact of the sequencing pipeline. Because HLA typing was unavailable for some donors at each locus, only the typed subset was used in association tests. Specific HLA alleles were associated with over 15,000 TCR beta sequences at a false discovery rate of 0.05 in a later analysis. A further reported finding was that TCR beta sequences accurately predicted the HLA-A and HLA-B alleles for most subjects in the first cohort. Assigning TCR associations to individual alleles was difficult when HLA alleles, especially DR and DQ, strongly co-occurred. The authors suggested that the approach could potentially be extended to other disease states and immunological phenotypes. Because counts were too low, 15 or so rarely observed V segments, including chromosome 9 orphons, were excluded from the earlier analysis of 587 of the donors. Because the 87-base-pair reads could not distinguish some IMGT-functional V segments, including TRBV6-2 and TRBV6-3, those segments were excluded. The study gave a list of about 170 TCR beta chains associated with cytomegalovirus. Immune exposure information for the cohort was limited to CMV serostatus.

The cohort was made up of 666 healthy bone marrow donors. At the time of sampling, all cohort members were nominally healthy, though unrecorded immune exposures were likely present. The donor was CMV seropositive and was included in the group of almost 300 seropositive cohort members. A peripheral blood sample was collected from each donor, and TCR beta sequencing was performed on peripheral blood mononuclear cells. The Qiagen DNeasy Blood Extraction Kit was used to extract genomic DNA from the blood cell samples. A note on this clone: It lacks a known antigen. No clone much larger than this one lies a single base away; base qualities are absent.

Recombination linked TRBV19 to TRBJ1-1; 8 middle bases align to TRBD1. The TCR sequence derives from a woman aged 45-65 years in good health and CMV-seropositive. Sequenced material: PBMCs. The CDR3 region has the sequence CASRDRGNTEAFF. The bases read TGTGCCAGTAGAGACAGGGGGAACACTGAAGCTTTCTTT.